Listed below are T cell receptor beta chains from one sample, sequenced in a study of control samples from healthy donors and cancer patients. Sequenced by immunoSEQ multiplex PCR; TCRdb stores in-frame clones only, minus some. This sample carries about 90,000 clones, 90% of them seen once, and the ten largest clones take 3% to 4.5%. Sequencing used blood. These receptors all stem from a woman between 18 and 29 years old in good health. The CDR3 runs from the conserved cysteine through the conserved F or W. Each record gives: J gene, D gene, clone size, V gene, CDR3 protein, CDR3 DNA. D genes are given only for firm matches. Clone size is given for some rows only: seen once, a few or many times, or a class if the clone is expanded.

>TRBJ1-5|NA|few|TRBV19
CASKGPASNQPQHF
TGTGCCAGTAAAGGCCCAGCAAGCAATCAGCCCCAGCATTTT
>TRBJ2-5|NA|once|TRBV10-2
CASSGPGPQETQYF
TGCGCCAGCAGTGGGCCGGGGCCCCAGGAGACCCAGTACTTC
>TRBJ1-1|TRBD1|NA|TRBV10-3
CAISVQGTNTEAFF
TGTGCCATCAGTGTACAGGGGACAAACACTGAAGCTTTCTTT
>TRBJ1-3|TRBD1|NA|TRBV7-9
CASSSGGPENTIYF
TGTGCCAGCAGCTCAGGGGGGCCAGAAAACACCATATATTTT
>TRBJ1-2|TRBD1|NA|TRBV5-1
CASRTGTGGFNNYGYTF
TGCGCCAGCCGTACCGGGACAGGGGGCTTTAATAACTATGGCTACACCTTC
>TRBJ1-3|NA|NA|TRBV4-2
CASSQDKTPNSGNTIYF
TGTGCCAGCAGCCAAGATAAGACCCCTAACTCTGGAAACACCATATATTTT
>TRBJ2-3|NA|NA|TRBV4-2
CASSQERSLPTDTQYF
TGTGCCAGCAGCCAAGAAAGGAGCCTGCCCACAGATACGCAGTATTTT
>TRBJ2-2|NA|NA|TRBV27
CASSPIPFLATGELFF
TGTGCCAGCAGTCCTATCCCCTTTCTAGCTACCGGGGAGCTGTTTTTT
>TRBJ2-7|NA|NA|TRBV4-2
CASSQEGEWSRGSYEQYF
TGTGCCAGCAGCCAAGAGGGTGAGTGGTCTAGGGGCTCCTACGAGCAGTACTTC
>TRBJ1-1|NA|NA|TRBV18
CASSPLGRYTEAFF
TGTGCCAGCTCACCACTGGGAAGGTACACTGAAGCTTTCTTT
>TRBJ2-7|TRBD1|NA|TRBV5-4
CASGKGQPSSYEQYF
TGTGCCAGCGGAAAGGGACAGCCCAGCTCCTACGAGCAGTACTTC